The clone carrying this TCR beta chain was detected many times. No antigen is known for it. This CDR3 has 14 amino acids. Germline-derived CDR1 and CDR2 are DFQATT and SNEGSKA (reference sequence). The ends lost 3 bases at V and 2 bases at J; junction bases unmatched: 3. TCRdb fed the 5' RACE reads into MiXCR, producing one record per CDR3 protein. Found here are some 450,000 distinct CDR3 sequences, 17% of them singletons; the top ten hold approximately 1%. The sample originates from a study of CD8 T cells in ankylosing spondylitis. Findings of the study overall: There was a TCR beta motif, made of several highly homologous variants, that appeared characteristic of ankylosing spondylitis blood.

The V call is TRBV20-1, the J call TRBJ2-3; the match to TRBD2 covers 9 bases. The source is a male donor with ankylosing spondylitis. The sequenced sample was blood, either unsorted or a sorted T cell fraction (not recorded which). The CDR3: CSASPSGATDTQYF. CDR3 bases: TGCAGTGCTAGCCCTAGCGGGGCCACAGATACGCAGTATTTT.